A selection of T cell receptor beta chains follows, all from one sample in a study of shared clonotypes between healthy human individuals. Here immunoSEQ multiplex PCR was the method, and the copy in TCRdb shows in-frame clones only, minus some. The sample yields a few million clones, just over 90% seen once. Specimen: naive CD4+ T cells sorted from blood. Receptor source: a man aged 18 to 30 in good health. CDR3s include the opening cysteine and the closing phenylalanine or tryptophan. Each record gives: J gene, D gene, clone size, V gene, CDR3 DNA, CDR3 protein. A D gene is named only where the DNA matches it firmly. The size of a clone is reported for some rows only, either as once, few or many, or as a class for expanded clones.

TRBJ2-1,.,.,TRBV5-1,TGCGCCAGCAGCTTGTTTGGGGGTGAATCCTACAATGAGCAGTTCTTC,CASSLFGGESYNEQFF
TRBJ2-1,TRBD2,.,TRBV5-1,TGCGCCAGCAGCTTGGCCGTGACTAGCGGGAGTAATGAGCAGTTCTTC,CASSLAVTSGSNEQFF
TRBJ2-5,TRBD2,.,TRBV10-3,TGTGCCATCAGTGCAGCGGGGGTAGAGACCCAGTACTTC,CAISAAGVETQYF
TRBJ2-5,.,.,TRBV6-6,TGTGCCAGCAGTTCACAAGAGACCCAGTACTTC,CASSSQETQYF
TRBJ2-5,TRBD1,.,TRBV29-1,TGCAGCGTTGGGGTACAGGGGGTAGAGACCCAGTACTTC,CSVGVQGVETQYF
TRBJ2-3,.,.,TRBV2,TGTGCCAGCAGTGAAATGGGGCCGGCCACAGATACGCAGTATTTT,CASSEMGPATDTQYF
TRBJ2-7,.,.,TRBV7-3,TGTGCCAGCAGCCCCGACGGTTCAGAGCAGTACTTC,CASSPDGSEQYF
TRBJ2-3,.,.,TRBV19,TGTGCCAGTAGTGCGGGGGATACGCAGTATTTT,CASSAGDTQYF
TRBJ2-7,.,.,TRBV6-1,TGTGCCAGCAGTGAAATACGGCAGGGCTACGAGCAGTACTTC,CASSEIRQGYEQYF
TRBJ1-3,.,.,TRBV10-1,TGCGCCAGCAGTGACCGGTACTCTGGAAACACCATATATTTT,CASSDRYSGNTIYF
TRBJ2-5,TRBD2,.,TRBV5-1,TGCGCCAGCAGCTTTAGTAGCGGGGGGTTGGAGACCCAGTACTTC,CASSFSSGGLETQYF
TRBJ1-1,.,.,TRBV7-5,TGTGCCAGAAGCTTAGGACCTGAAGCTTTCTTT,CARSLGPEAFF
TRBJ2-1,.,.,TRBV6-5,TGTGCCAGCAGTTACTCGAGTCGACAGGGAGGTAATGAGCAGTTCTTC,CASSYSSRQGGNEQFF
TRBJ2-7,.,once,TRBV7-9,TGTGCCAGCAGCCCAGAGGTCTCTTTCGAGCAGTACTTC,CASSPEVSFEQYF
TRBJ1-5,.,.,TRBV6-6,TGTGCCAGTTCTTCAGGGAATCAGCCCCAGCATTTT,CASSSGNQPQHF
TRBJ1-2,.,.,TRBV4-1,TGCGCCAGCAAAGAAGACGCGGGCAGGATATATGGCTACACCTTC,CASKEDAGRIYGYTF
TRBJ2-3,.,.,TRBV4-3,TGCGCCAGCAGCCAACGGGCCTACCCCCCAGATACGCAGTATTTT,CASSQRAYPPDTQYF
TRBJ2-7,.,.,TRBV15,TGTGCCACCAGCAGAGATCTGGTCGGTGCCTACGAGCAGTACTTC,CATSRDLVGAYEQYF
TRBJ2-1,TRBD2,.,TRBV6-5,TGTGCCAGCAGTTCGGGACTAGCGGATTACAATGAGCAGTTCTTC,CASSSGLADYNEQFF
TRBJ1-4,.,.,TRBV25-1,TGTGCCAGCATCCCGGGGAGGGTTAATGAAAAACTGTTTTTT,CASIPGRVNEKLFF
TRBJ2-1,.,.,TRBV28,TGTGCCAGCAGTTTAAGGGCGGACCTAAGGACGAATGAGCAGTTCTTC,CASSLRADLRTNEQFF
TRBJ2-5,.,.,TRBV7-2,TGTGCCAGCAGCTTAGGGGGGCCCCAGTACTTC,CASSLGGPQYF
TRBJ2-5,.,.,TRBV9,TGTGCCAGCAGCGTAGGGGCAGGCCAAGAGACCCAGTACTTC,CASSVGAGQETQYF